The 6 T cell receptor beta chains given below trace back to one sample, sequenced in a study of regulatory T cells in long-lasting Graves disease. Researchers made TCR beta libraries by using iRepertoire HTBI primers and running Arm-PCR on CDR3 regions. TCRdb re-called the multiplex PCR reads with MiXCR, one entry per CDR3 protein. The sample has more than 650,000 distinct CDR3 sequences; about 30% are singletons. The sample's time point: persistent/refractory GD, antithyroid drugs over 5 years with positive TRAb. TCR sequences were obtained from RNA taken from PBMCs. Sequencing was performed on peripheral blood mononuclear cells (PBMCs), taken when the disease was refractory, from a patient treated with antithyroid drugs. These receptors were collected from a female donor with Graves disease.

The CDR3 protein is CASSFGPNSNQPQHF. CDR3 coding DNA: TGTGCCAGCAGTTTCGGCCCGAATAGCAATCAGCCCCAGCATTTT. The rearrangement uses TRBV28 and TRBJ1-5; D is unresolved. Germline V lookup: CDR1 MDHEN, CDR2 SYDVKM. The CDR3 covers 15 residues. The V end lost 3 bases, the J end lost 0 bases, and 9 bases lay between the germline ends.

This clonotype was counted ten times or more. This sequence joins TRBV28 and TRBJ1-1; D not resolved. The V end lost 3 bases, the J end lost 2 bases, and 7 bases lay between the germline ends. The CDR3 consists of 13 residues. The V gene's germline CDR1 is MDHEN and CDR2 SYDVKM. For the CDR3, the DNA is TGTGCCAGCAGTTTCCGGGCTAACACTGAAGCTTTCTTT. It encodes CASSFRANTEAFF.

The chain joins TRBV20-1 to TRBJ2-1, with 10 bases matching TRBD2. The CDR3 is 17 residues long. Germline loops: CDR1 DFQATT, CDR2 SNEGSKA (reference sequence). V lost 1 base and J lost 3; bases outside the gene matches: 9. Here the CDR3 DNA reads TGCAGTGCTAGAGTTCGAGCGGGGGGGGCCCTCTACAATGAGCAGTTCTTC. As protein: CSARVRAGGALYNEQFF.

The J gene is TRBJ2-7, the V gene TRBV5-1; 11 bases fit TRBD2. CDR1 SGHRS and CDR2 YFSETQ come from the germline V gene. V gave up 7 bases and J gave up 7 bases; unmatched junction bases: 13. There are 15 residues in the CDR3. The CDR3 sequence is CASSMTSGILGEQYF. In DNA, the CDR3 is TGCGCCAGCTCCATGACTAGCGGGATTTTGGGGGAGCAGTACTTC.

Worth noting for this clonotype: A much larger clone lies one base from this, so it may be a read error. The chain is built from TRBV2 and TRBJ2-7, with 8 bases matching TRBD2. The CDR3 loop spans 13 amino acids. Looked up from germline, CDR1 is SNHLY and CDR2 is FYNNEI. CDR3 sequence: CASRSGGTYGQYF. The CDR3, as DNA: TGTGCCAGCAGGTCGGGAGGGACCTACGGGCAGTACTTC.

The rearrangement links TRBV20-1 to TRBJ1-2; D perhaps matches TRBD1 (6 bases). CDR1 is DFQATT, CDR2 SNEGSKA, per germline (reference sequence). Trimming removed 3 bases at V and 5 bases at J, with 10 bases between. This CDR3 has 12 residues. The CDR3 DNA is TGCAGTGCTAGCGCTCAGGGGTATGGCTACACCTTC. This gives the protein CSASAQGYGYTF.